This record concerns one T cell receptor beta chain sequence. Which antigen it targets is not known. Base qualities are missing; no much larger clone stands one base away. The sample belongs to a study of T cell repertoires in cytomegalovirus infection (dated by TCRdb to the late 2010s). Regarding the complete study: Recently identified HLA-C-restricted CMV epitopes, whose presentation resists viral immunomodulation, were targeted by peptide stimulations together with well-studied HLA-B-restricted epitopes. Donor HLA type was relevant to the analysis, because carriage of CMV infection together with the matching HLA type was indicated by public TCR beta signatures. Results and caveats for the whole study, not just this receptor: In both this cohort and an independent roughly 330-donor cohort, the cumulative frequency of public TCR beta family members distinguished carriers of CMV infection plus the relevant HLA type. The ex vivo response was dominated by HLA-C-restricted CMV-specific TCR beta clonotypes, and the single most frequent clonotype in two of eight donors was supplied by these HLA-C-restricted clonotypes.

Including the terminal cysteine and phenylalanine, the CDR3 comprises 16 residues. The retained sequence is limited to the CDR3, 48 bases, with the frame set at the first base. The V end loses 1 base and the J end loses 4 bases, and a stretch of 14 bases separates them. CDR1 MDHEN and CDR2 SYDVKM were looked up in the germline V gene. Explained via the paper, the treatment or condition label denotes: in vitro stimulation with specific CMV peptide epitopes to enrich CMV-specific T cells. This sample was sequenced with an Illumina HiSeq 1500. In TCRdb, the public reads were trimmed at Q25 with fastp and aligned with MiXCR, with productive beta chains retained. Each CDR3 protein gets just one entry, which takes the most common genes and DNA from the rows behind it. The sample records about 310,000 distinct CDR3 sequences, about 25% of which are singletons. The top ten hold about an eighth of the sample.

This chain joins TRBV28 to TRBJ2-1; the best D guess is TRBD2, with 6 bases matching. The clonotype was recovered from a human donor in good health (CMV status not recorded). Some clones in this sample may be carry-over from other donors' samples. Sequenced material: cultured PBMCs, taken from culture after CMV antigen stimulation. The sequenced DNA is TGTGCCAGCAGTTTATCCCGGGACTCGACTTACAATGAGCAGTTCTTC. Its product reads: CASSLSRDSTYNEQFF. The CDR3, completed at both ends by the reference TRBV28 and TRBJ2-1 genes, gives the full variable domain DVKVTQSSRYLVKRTGEKVFLECVQDMDHENMFWYRQDPGLGLRLIYFSYDVKMKEKGDIPEGYSVSREKKERFSLILESASTNQTSMYLCASSLSRDSTYNEQFFGPGTRLTVL.